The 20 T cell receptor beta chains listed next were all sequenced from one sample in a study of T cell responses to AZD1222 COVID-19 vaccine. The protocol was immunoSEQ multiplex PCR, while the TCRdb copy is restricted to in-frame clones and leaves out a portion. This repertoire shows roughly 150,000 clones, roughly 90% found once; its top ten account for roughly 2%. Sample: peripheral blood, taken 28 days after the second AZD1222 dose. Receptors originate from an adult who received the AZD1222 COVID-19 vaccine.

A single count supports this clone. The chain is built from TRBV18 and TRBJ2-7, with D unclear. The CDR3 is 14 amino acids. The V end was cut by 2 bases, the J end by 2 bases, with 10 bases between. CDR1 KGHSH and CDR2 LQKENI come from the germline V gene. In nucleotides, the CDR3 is TGTGCCAGCTCACCAAGCCGAGCTGCCTACGAGCAGTACTTC. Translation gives CASSPSRAAYEQYF.

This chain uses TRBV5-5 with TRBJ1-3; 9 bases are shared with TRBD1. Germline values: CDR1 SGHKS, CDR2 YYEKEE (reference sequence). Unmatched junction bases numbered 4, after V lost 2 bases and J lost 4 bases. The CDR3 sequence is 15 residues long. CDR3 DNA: TGTGCCAGCAGCTTAAGCGGGACAGGGGGAAACACCATATATTTT. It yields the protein CASSLSGTGGNTIYF.

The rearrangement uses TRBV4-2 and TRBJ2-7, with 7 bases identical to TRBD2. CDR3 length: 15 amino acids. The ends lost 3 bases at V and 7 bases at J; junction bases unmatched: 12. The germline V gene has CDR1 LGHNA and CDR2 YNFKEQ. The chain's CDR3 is CASSHRASGVGEQYF. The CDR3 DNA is TGTGCCAGCAGCCATCGCGCTAGCGGCGTGGGGGAGCAGTACTTC.

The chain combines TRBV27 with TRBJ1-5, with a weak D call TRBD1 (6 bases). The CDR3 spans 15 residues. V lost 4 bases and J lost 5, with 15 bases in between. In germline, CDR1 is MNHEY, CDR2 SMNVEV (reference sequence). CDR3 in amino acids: CASSYRALPDQPQHF. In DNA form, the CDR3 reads TGTGCCAGCAGTTACAGGGCCTTACCGGATCAGCCCCAGCATTTT.

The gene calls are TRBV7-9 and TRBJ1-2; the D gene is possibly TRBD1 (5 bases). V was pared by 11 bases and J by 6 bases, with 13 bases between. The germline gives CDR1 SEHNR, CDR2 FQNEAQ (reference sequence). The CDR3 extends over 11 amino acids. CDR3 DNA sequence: TGTGCCCTCGGGACCTTCGATGGCTACACCTTC. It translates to CALGTFDGYTF. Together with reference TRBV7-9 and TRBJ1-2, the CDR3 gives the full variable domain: DTGVSQNPRHKITKRGQNVTFRCDPISEHNRLYWYRQTLGQGPEFLTYFQNEAQLEKSRLLSDRFSAERPKGSFSTLEIQRTEQGDSAMYLCALGTFDGYTFGSGTRLTVV.

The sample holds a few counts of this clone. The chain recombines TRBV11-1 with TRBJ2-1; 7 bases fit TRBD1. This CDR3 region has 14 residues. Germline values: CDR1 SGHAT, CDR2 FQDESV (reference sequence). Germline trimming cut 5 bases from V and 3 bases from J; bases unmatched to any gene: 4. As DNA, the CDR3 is TGTGCCAGCAGCCAGGGACAGAGCTACAATGAGCAGTTCTTC. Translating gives CASSQGQSYNEQFF.

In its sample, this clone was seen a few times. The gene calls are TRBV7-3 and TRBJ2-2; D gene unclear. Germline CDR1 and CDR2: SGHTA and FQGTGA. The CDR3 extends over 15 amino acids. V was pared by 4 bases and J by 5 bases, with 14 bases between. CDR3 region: CASSSETASTGELFF. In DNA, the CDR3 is TGTGCCAGCAGCTCCGAAACGGCATCGACCGGGGAGCTGTTTTTT.

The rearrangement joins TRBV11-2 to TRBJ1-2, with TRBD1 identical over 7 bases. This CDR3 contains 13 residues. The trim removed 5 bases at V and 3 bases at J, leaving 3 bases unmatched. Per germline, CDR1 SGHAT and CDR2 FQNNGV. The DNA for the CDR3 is TGTGCCAGCAGCCCCGGACAGGACTATGGCTACACCTTC. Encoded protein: CASSPGQDYGYTF.

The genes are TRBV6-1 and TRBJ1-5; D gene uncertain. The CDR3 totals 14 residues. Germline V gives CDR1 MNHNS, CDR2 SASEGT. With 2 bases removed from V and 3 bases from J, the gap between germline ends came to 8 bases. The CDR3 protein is CASSENRDNQPQHF. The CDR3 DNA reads TGTGCCAGCAGTGAAAACAGAGACAATCAGCCCCAGCATTTT.

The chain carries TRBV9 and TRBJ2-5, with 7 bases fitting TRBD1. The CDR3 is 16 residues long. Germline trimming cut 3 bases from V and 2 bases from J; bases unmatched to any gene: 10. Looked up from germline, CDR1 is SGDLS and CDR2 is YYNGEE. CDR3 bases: TGTGCCAGCAGCGCCTTACCCGAGGGGGCGCAAGAGACCCAGTACTTC. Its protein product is CASSALPEGAQETQYF.

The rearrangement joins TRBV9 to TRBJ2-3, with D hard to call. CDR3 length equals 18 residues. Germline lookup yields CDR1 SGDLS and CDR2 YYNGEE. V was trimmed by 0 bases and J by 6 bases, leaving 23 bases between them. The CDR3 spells CASSVASGWQAETDTQYF. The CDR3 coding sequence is TGTGCCAGCAGCGTAGCTTCTGGATGGCAGGCAGAGACTGATACGCAGTATTTT.

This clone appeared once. The CDR3 loop is CASSRHRGRDQPQHF. CDR3 DNA: TGTGCCAGCAGCCGGCATCGAGGCAGGGATCAGCCCCAGCATTTT. The chain joins TRBV4-2 to TRBJ1-5, with TRBD1 as a possible D gene (5 bases). Germline values: CDR1 LGHNA, CDR2 YNFKEQ. The V gene lost 4 bases and the J gene lost 5 bases, with 15 bases spanning the gap. This CDR3 has 15 residues.

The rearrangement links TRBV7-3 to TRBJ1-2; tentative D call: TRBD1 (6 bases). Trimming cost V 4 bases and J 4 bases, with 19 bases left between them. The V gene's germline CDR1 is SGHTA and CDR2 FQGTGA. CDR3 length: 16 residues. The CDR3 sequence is CASSSTGTSLPYGYTF. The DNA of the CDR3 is TGTGCCAGCAGCTCAACAGGGACATCCCTGCCCTATGGCTACACCTTC.

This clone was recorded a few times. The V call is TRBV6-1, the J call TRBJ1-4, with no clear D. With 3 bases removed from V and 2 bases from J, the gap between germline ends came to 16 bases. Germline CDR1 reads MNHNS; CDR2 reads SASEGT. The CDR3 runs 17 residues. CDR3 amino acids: CASSDFYASRTNEKLFF. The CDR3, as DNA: TGTGCCAGCAGTGATTTTTACGCCAGTAGGACTAATGAAAAACTGTTTTTT.

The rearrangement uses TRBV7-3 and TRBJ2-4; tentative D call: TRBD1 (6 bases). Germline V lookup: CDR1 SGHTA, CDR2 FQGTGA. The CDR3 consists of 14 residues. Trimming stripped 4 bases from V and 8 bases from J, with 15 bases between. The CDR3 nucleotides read TGTGCCAGCAGCTCGACAGGTCCTAAGGACATTCAGTACTTC. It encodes CASSSTGPKDIQYF.

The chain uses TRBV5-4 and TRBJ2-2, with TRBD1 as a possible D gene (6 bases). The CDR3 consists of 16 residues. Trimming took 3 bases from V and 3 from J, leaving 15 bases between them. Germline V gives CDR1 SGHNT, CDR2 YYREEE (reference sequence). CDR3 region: CASSSPWGRDTGELFF. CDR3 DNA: TGTGCCAGCAGCTCGCCTTGGGGGCGAGACACCGGGGAGCTGTTTTTT.

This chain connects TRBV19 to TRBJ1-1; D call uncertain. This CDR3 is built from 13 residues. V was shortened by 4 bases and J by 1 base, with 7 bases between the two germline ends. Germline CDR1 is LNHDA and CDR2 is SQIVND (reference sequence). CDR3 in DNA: TGTGCCAGTAGTACTCACAAGAACACTGAAGCTTTCTTT. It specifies CASSTHKNTEAFF.

The DNA of the CDR3 is TGTGCTAGTGAGGCCTCGGGGATAGAAAAACTGTTTTTT. Amino acids: CASEASGIEKLFF. V usage is TRBV12-5 and J usage is TRBJ1-4; D ambiguous. Germline CDR1 LGHNT, CDR2 FRNRAP. The V gene lost 7 bases and the J gene lost 8 bases, with 14 bases spanning the gap. The CDR3 length is 13 residues.

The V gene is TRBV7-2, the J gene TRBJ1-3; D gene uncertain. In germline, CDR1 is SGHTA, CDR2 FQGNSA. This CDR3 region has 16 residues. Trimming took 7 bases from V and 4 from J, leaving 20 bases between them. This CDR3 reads CASTPPRGVAGNTIYF. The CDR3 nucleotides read TGTGCCAGCACCCCCCCTAGAGGCGTTGCCGGAAACACCATATATTTT.

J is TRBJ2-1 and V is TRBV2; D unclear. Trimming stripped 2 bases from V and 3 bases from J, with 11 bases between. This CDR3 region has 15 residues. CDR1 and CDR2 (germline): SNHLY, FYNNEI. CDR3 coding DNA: TGTGCCAGCAGTGAATATCTTCCCAGCTACAATGAGCAGTTCTTC. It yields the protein CASSEYLPSYNEQFF.